This entry is about one T cell receptor (beta chain). The source of the sample is a study of blood T cell repertoires in COVID-19. Study as a whole: The samples span acute and convalescent COVID-19 from the United States, Italy and Spain. Sample material is recorded as cDNA or gDNA derived from T cells, B-cell-depleted T cells, or PBMCs.

Between the trimmed V and J ends, which lost 3 bases and 3 bases, there was a span of 14 bases. Germline values: CDR1 LGHNA, CDR2 YNFKEQ. The CDR3 runs 15 residues. Source study methods: Quantification of nucleated cells was approximated via reference gene primer amplification. Some clones are missing from TCRdb's copy, which holds only in-frame ones; the method was immunoSEQ multiplex PCR. That table is the source of V, J and clone size, and D and trimming were worked out from the DNA. This table holds over 100,000 clones, 86% found once. Sequences were obtained from peripheral blood. The gene calls are TRBV4-2 and TRBJ1-2, with D unresolved. This TCR came from a man in his forties or fifties with acute or convalescent COVID-19. The CDR3 protein is CASSQNSGSHYGYTF. In nucleotides, the CDR3 is TGTGCCAGCAGCCAGAATTCCGGGAGCCACTATGGCTACACCTTC.